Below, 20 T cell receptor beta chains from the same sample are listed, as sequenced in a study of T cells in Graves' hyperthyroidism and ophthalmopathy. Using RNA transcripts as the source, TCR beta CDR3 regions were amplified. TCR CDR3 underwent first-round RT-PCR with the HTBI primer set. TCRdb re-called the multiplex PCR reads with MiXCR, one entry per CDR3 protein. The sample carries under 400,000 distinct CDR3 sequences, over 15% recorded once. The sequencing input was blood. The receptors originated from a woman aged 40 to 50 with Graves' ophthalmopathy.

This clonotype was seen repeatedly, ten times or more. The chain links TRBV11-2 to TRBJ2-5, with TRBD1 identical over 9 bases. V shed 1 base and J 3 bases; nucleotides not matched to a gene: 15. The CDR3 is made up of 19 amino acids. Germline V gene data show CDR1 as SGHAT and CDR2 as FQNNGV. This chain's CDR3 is CASSLVLQGTGWEKETQYF. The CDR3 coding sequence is TGTGCCAGCAGCTTAGTCCTACAGGGGACAGGGTGGGAAAAAGAGACCCAGTACTTC.

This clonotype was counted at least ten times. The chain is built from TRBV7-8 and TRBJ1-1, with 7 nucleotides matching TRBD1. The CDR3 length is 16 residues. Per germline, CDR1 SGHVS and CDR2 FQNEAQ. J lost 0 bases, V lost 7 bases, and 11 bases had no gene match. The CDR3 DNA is TGTGCCAGCAACAGGGGACTTAAGAGGGTGAACACTGAAGCTTTCTTT. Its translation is CASNRGLKRVNTEAFF.

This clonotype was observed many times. The CDR3 spells CASSLGPGLGYTF. Here the CDR3 DNA reads TGTGCCAGCAGTTTAGGGCCAGGGTTAGGCTACACCTTC. The chain joins TRBV12-3 or TRBV12-4 to TRBJ1-2; TRBD1 is a possible D gene (5 bases). The V gene lost 1 base and the J gene lost 8 bases, with 11 bases spanning the gap. The CDR3 covers 13 residues.

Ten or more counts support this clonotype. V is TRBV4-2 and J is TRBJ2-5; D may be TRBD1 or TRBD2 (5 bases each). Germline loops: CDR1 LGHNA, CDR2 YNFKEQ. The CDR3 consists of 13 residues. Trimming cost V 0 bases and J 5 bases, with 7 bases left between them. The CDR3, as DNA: TGTGCCAGCAGCCAAGACTGGGGGGAGACCCAGTACTTC. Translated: CASSQDWGETQYF.

CDR3 DNA sequence: TGTGCCAGCAGTGAATCATATTCGGCCGGGGAGCTGTTTTTT. Residues: CASSESYSAGELFF. The chain uses TRBV25-1 and TRBJ2-2; D not resolved. Germline V gives CDR1 MGHDK, CDR2 SYGVNS. V was shortened by 1 base and J by 6 bases, with 9 bases between the two germline ends. CDR3 length: 14 amino acids.

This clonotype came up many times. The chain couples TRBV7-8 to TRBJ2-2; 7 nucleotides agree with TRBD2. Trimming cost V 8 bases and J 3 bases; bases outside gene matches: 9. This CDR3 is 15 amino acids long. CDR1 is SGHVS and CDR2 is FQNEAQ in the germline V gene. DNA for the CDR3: TGTGCCAGCCAGGGCGGGAGCGGTTACACCGGGGAGCTGTTTTTT. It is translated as CASQGGSGYTGELFF.

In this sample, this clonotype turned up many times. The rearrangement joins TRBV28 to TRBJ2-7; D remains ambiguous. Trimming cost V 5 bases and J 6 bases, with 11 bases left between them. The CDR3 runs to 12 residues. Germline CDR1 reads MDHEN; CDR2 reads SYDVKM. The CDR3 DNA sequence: TGTGCCAGCAGTACCGTACGGAGCGAGCAGTACTTC. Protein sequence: CASSTVRSEQYF.

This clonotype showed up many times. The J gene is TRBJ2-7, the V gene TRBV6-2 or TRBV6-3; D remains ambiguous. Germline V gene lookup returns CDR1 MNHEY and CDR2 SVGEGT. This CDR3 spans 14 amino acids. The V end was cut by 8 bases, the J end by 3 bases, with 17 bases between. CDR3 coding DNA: TGTGCCAGCGGACCTCGGCTGGGTTTCTACGAGCAGTACTTC. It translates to CASGPRLGFYEQYF.

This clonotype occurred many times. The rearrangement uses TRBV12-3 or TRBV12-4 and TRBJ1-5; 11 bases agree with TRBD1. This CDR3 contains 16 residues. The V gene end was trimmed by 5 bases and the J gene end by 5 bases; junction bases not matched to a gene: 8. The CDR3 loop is CASSTPDRGRDQPQHF. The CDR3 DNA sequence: TGTGCCAGCAGTACGCCGGACAGGGGGCGCGATCAGCCCCAGCATTTT.

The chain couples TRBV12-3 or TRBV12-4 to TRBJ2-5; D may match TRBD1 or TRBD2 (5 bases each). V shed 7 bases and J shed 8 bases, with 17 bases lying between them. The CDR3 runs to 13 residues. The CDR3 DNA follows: TGTGCCAGCACCATCGGGGCGGTGGGAACCCAGTACTTC. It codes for CASTIGAVGTQYF.

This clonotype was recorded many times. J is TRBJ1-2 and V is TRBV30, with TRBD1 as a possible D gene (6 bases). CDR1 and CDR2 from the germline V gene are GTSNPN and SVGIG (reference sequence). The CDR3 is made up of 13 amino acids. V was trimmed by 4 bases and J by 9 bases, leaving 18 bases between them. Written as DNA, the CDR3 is TGTGCCTGGATTGAGGGGGGCCCTCTGAGCTACACCTTC. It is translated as CAWIEGGPLSYTF.

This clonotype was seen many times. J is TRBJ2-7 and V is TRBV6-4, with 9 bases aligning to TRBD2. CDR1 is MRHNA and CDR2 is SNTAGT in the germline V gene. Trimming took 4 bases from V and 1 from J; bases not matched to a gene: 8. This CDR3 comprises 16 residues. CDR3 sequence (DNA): TGTGCCAGCAGTGGCCCCGGGCTAGCGGGGTCCTACGAGCAGTACTTC. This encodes CASSGPGLAGSYEQYF.

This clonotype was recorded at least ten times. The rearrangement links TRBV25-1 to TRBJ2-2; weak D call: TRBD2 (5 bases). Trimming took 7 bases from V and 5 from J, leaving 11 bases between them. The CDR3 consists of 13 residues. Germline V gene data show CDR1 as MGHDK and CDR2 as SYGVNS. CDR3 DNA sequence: TGTGCCAGCAAAGTCCCGGGGACCGGGGAGCTGTTTTTT. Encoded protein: CASKVPGTGELFF.

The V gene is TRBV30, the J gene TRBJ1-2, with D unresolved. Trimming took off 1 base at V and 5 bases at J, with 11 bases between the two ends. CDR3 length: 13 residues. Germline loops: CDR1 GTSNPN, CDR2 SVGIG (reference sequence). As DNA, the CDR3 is TGTGCCTGGAGTGGTAGGTCGGGGTATGGCTACACCTTC. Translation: CAWSGRSGYGYTF.

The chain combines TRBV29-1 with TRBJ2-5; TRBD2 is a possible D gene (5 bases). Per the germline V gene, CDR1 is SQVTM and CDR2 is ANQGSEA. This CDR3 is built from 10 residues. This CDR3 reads CSFGEETQYF. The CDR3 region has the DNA TGCAGTTTCGGGGAAGAGACCCAGTACTTC.

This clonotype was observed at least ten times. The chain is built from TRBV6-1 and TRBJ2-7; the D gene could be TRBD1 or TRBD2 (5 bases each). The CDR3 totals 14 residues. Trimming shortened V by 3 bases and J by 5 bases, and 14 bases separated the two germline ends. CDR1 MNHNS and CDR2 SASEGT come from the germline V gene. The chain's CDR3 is CASSELWGSHEQYF. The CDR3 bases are TGTGCCAGCAGTGAGCTTTGGGGGTCCCACGAGCAGTACTTC.

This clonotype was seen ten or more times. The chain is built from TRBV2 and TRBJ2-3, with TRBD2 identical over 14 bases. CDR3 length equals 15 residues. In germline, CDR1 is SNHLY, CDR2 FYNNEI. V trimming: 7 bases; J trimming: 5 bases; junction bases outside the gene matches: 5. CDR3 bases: TGTGCCAGCACGGGACTAGCGGGAGCAGGAGATACGCAGTATTTT. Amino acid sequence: CASTGLAGAGDTQYF.

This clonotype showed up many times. CDR3 sequence reads: CASSPTGQNQPQHF. The CDR3 coding sequence is TGTGCCAGCAGTCCGACAGGGCAAAATCAGCCCCAGCATTTT. The chain joins TRBV6-1 to TRBJ1-5, with TRBD1 matching 7 bases. Germline V CDR1 and CDR2: MNHNS, SASEGT. V gave up 5 bases and J gave up 4 bases; unmatched junction bases: 5. The CDR3 sequence is 14 residues long.

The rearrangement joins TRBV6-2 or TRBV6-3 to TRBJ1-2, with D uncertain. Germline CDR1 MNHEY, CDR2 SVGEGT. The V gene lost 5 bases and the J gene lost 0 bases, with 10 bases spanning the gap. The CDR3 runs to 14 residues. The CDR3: CASSNPPPNYGYTF. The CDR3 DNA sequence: TGTGCCAGCAGTAATCCCCCACCTAACTATGGCTACACCTTC.

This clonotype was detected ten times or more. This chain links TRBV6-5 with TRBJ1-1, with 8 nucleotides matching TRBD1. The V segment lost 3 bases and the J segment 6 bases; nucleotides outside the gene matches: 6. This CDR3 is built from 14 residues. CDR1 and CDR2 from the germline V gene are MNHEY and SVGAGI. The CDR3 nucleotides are TGTGCCAGCAGTTATGGACAGGGTGTGGCTGAAGCTTTCTTT. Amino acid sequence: CASSYGQGVAEAFF.